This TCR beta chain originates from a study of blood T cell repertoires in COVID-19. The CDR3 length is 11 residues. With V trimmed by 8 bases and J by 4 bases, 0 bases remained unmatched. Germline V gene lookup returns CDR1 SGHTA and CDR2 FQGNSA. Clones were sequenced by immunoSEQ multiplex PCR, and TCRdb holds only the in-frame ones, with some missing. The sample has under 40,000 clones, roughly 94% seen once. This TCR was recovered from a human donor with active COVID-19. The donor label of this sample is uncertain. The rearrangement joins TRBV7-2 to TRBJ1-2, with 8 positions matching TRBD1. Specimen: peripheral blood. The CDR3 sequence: CASGTGYGYTF. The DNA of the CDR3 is TGTGCCAGCGGGACAGGCTATGGCTACACCTTC.